What follows are 29 T cell receptor beta chains derived from one specimen sequenced in a study of memory CD4+ T cells and cytomegalovirus serostatus. Single viable CD3+CD4+CD8-CD45RO+ cells were sorted as the memory CD4+ T cells. Profiled with immunoSEQ multiplex PCR; TCRdb holds only in-frame clones, not every one. This table has 50,000 to 60,000 clones, about four fifths appearing once. Sequenced input: memory CD4+ T cells from blood. These receptor sequences come from an adult in good health and CMV-seronegative.

The chain is built from TRBV28 and TRBJ2-4, with D perhaps TRBD1 (5 bases). CDR3 size: 15 residues. Germline V gene sequence: CDR1 MDHEN, CDR2 SYDVKM. Trimming cost V 2 bases and J 4 bases, with 12 bases left between them. The CDR3 DNA sequence: TGTGCCAGCAGTTTAGAGACGACAGTTAAAAACATTCAGTACTTC. This encodes CASSLETTVKNIQYF.

The genes are TRBV6-5 and TRBJ1-5; 8 nucleotides match TRBD1. CDR3 size: 15 residues. Trimming removed 5 bases from V and 6 bases from J; junction bases left unmatched: 9. The germline V gene has CDR1 MNHEY and CDR2 SVGAGI. The CDR3 nucleotides are TGTGCCAGCAGTCCCGGACAGGGTGGATTTCAGCCCCAGCATTTT. It encodes CASSPGQGGFQPQHF.

This chain links TRBV2 with TRBJ2-3; D is unclear. This CDR3 has 11 residues. Per germline, CDR1 SNHLY and CDR2 FYNNEI. Trimming removed 6 bases at V and 3 bases at J, with 4 bases between. As DNA, the CDR3 is TGTGCCAGCAGCAGAACAGATACGCAGTATTTT. Amino acid sequence: CASSRTDTQYF.

There are a few counts of this clone. The rearrangement links TRBV18 to TRBJ2-5; tentative D call: TRBD2 (6 bases). CDR3 length: 15 residues. The V end was cut by 4 bases, the J end by 0 bases, with 12 bases between. Germline CDR1 and CDR2: KGHSH and LQKENI. In nucleotides, the CDR3 is TGTGCCAGCTCACAAGGGGCGGGGAACCAAGAGACCCAGTACTTC. It translates to CASSQGAGNQETQYF.

The rearrangement links TRBV5-1 to TRBJ1-1, with D hard to call. CDR3 length: 13 amino acids. Per the germline V gene, CDR1 is SGHRS and CDR2 is YFSETQ. Trimming pared 3 bases from V and 5 bases from J, leaving 11 bases between. The CDR3, as DNA: TGCGCCAGCAGCTCAGAGCTAGGGACTGAAGCTTTCTTT. It codes for CASSSELGTEAFF.

This clone was recorded a few times. The chain uses TRBV30 and TRBJ2-5, with 14 nucleotides matching TRBD2. Germline V gene data show CDR1 as GTSNPN and CDR2 as SVGIG (reference sequence). The CDR3 is 17 amino acids. V shed 2 bases and J 2 bases; nucleotides not matched to a gene: 7. The CDR3: CAWSSGLAGGPQETQYF. In DNA, the CDR3 is TGTGCCTGGAGTTCCGGACTAGCGGGGGGACCGCAAGAGACCCAGTACTTC.

The chain joins TRBV19 to TRBJ1-2; 8 bases line up with TRBD1. The germline V gene encodes CDR1 LNHDA and CDR2 SQIVND (reference sequence). V lost 0 bases, J lost 4 bases, and 4 bases stayed unmatched. The CDR3 sequence is 15 residues long. CDR3 nucleotides: TGTGCCAGTAGTATAGATGGGGACAGGAGCTATGGCTACACCTTC. Translation: CASSIDGDRSYGYTF.

On this clone itself: The same CDR3 also results from other DNA sequences found in this sample. The chain couples TRBV5-1 to TRBJ2-3; the D call may be TRBD1 or TRBD2 (5 bases each). The length of the CDR3 is 14 residues. V dropped 4 bases and J dropped 0 bases, with 9 bases sitting between them. CDR1 and CDR2 (germline): SGHRS, YFSETQ. CDR3 sequence: CASSRDGSTDTQYF. The CDR3 DNA reads TGCGCCAGCAGCAGGGACGGGAGCACAGATACGCAGTATTTT.

The chain has TRBV2 and TRBJ2-3; D is possibly TRBD2 (6 bases). CDR3 length equals 14 residues. V shed 8 bases and J shed 6 bases, with 18 bases lying between them. Germline V gene sequence: CDR1 SNHLY, CDR2 FYNNEI. The CDR3 DNA sequence: TGTGCCAGCGGGGCTAGCGCCCCCCCGGATACGCAGTATTTT. Amino acid sequence: CASGASAPPDTQYF. Supplemented by reference TRBV2 and TRBJ2-3, the full variable domain reads EPEVTQTPSHQVTQMGQEVILRCVPISNHLYFYWYRQILGQKVEFLVSFYNNEISEKSEIFDDQFSVERPDGSNFTLKIRSTKLEDSAMYFCASGASAPPDTQYFGPGTRLTVL.

This chain connects TRBV28 to TRBJ1-3, with no clear D. Germline CDR1 MDHEN, CDR2 SYDVKM. V lost 2 bases and J 0 bases, leaving 8 bases between the germline ends. This CDR3 contains 15 residues. As DNA, the CDR3 is TGTGCCAGCAGTTTAGGCGGAAACTCTGGAAACACCATATATTTT. Amino acid sequence: CASSLGGNSGNTIYF.

V usage is TRBV5-4 and J usage is TRBJ2-1; D might be TRBD2 (6 bases). With 2 bases removed from V and 6 bases from J, the gap between germline ends came to 15 bases. Germline assignment: CDR1 SGHNT and CDR2 YYREEE (reference sequence). The CDR3 covers 15 residues. The CDR3 protein is CASSFSGPRRNEQFF. The CDR3 region has the DNA TGTGCCAGCAGCTTTAGCGGACCGCGTCGCAATGAGCAGTTCTTC.

This clone was observed a handful of times. The CDR3 reads CASSVSQTALGGYTF. The CDR3 DNA reads TGTGCCAGCAGCGTATCTCAAACAGCCTTGGGGGGCTACACCTTC. The chain employs TRBV9 and TRBJ1-2; D gene uncertain. This CDR3 contains 15 residues. The germline V and J ends were trimmed by 1 base and 8 bases, with 18 bases remaining between them. Germline CDR1 reads SGDLS; CDR2 reads YYNGEE.

The chain uses TRBV19 and TRBJ2-1; D perhaps matches TRBD1 (5 bases). With 4 bases removed from V and 5 bases from J, the gap between germline ends came to 15 bases. The CDR3 is made up of 15 amino acids. Per the germline V gene, CDR1 is LNHDA and CDR2 is SQIVND (reference sequence). The CDR3 loop is CASSKRQNPNNEQFF. In DNA, the CDR3 is TGTGCCAGTAGTAAACGACAGAATCCCAACAATGAGCAGTTCTTC.

The CDR3 sequence: CATSSTYQETQYF. In nucleotides, the CDR3 is TGTGCCACATCCTCCACGTACCAAGAGACCCAGTACTTC. The V gene is TRBV19, the J gene TRBJ2-5; D is unresolved. The CDR3 has 13 amino acids. Trimming cost V 10 bases and J 0 bases, with 12 bases left between them. Germline values: CDR1 LNHDA, CDR2 SQIVND (reference sequence).

V usage is TRBV4-2 and J usage is TRBJ1-1; D uncertain. V was clipped by 4 bases and J by 3 bases, with 12 bases between them. The CDR3 totals 14 residues. The germline V gene has CDR1 LGHNA and CDR2 YNFKEQ. Here the CDR3 reads CASSPRAVDTEAFF. The CDR3 nucleotides are TGTGCCAGCAGCCCGCGGGCAGTCGACACTGAAGCTTTCTTT.

V gene TRBV7-6 combines with J gene TRBJ2-1, with 7 bases matching TRBD1. This CDR3 contains 20 residues. Trimming took 5 bases from V and 0 from J; bases not matched to a gene: 19. Germline V gives CDR1 SGHVS, CDR2 FNYEAQ. The DNA for the CDR3 is TGTGCCAGCAGCCTCTACGGGACAGAGCCTCTCCAGGGCTCCTACAATGAGCAGTTCTTC. Encoded protein: CASSLYGTEPLQGSYNEQFF.

The chain couples TRBV5-1 to TRBJ1-1, with TRBD1 matching over 10 bases. This CDR3 spans 22 amino acids. Germline V gives CDR1 SGHRS, CDR2 YFSETQ. V lost 4 bases, J lost 0 bases, and 24 bases stayed unmatched. The CDR3 is CASSPPYTWGQGTEKLNTEAFF. The DNA for the CDR3 is TGCGCCAGCAGCCCTCCCTATACGTGGGGACAGGGGACAGAAAAATTGAACACTGAAGCTTTCTTT.

The table lists this clone with a few counts. The DNA of the CDR3 is TGTGCCAGCAGTCTTGGCCCAGCTAACTATGGCTACACCTTC. Protein: CASSLGPANYGYTF. This rearrangement joins TRBV28 to TRBJ1-2; D is unclear. V shed 5 bases and J shed 0 bases, with 10 bases lying between them. Germline lookup yields CDR1 MDHEN and CDR2 SYDVKM. The CDR3 runs 14 residues.

The chain joins TRBV6-6 to TRBJ1-2, with D perhaps matching TRBD1 (5 bases). The germline gives CDR1 MNHNY, CDR2 SVGAGI (reference sequence). CDR3 size: 14 residues. The ends were cut back, 2 bases at V and 1 base at J, with 8 bases in the middle. The CDR3 DNA sequence: TGTGCCAGCAGTTACACAGGTTATAACTATGGCTACACCTTC. Amino acids: CASSYTGYNYGYTF.

V gene TRBV6-5 combines with J gene TRBJ1-4, with D perhaps matching TRBD1 (5 bases). V dropped 5 bases and J dropped 8 bases, with 9 bases sitting between them. The CDR3 is 12 amino acids. Germline V gene sequence: CDR1 MNHEY, CDR2 SVGAGI. CDR3 amino acids: CASSAGSEKLFF. CDR3 bases: TGTGCCAGCAGTGCAGGGAGCGAAAAACTGTTTTTT.

The chain employs TRBV5-4 and TRBJ2-5; 10 nucleotides match TRBD2. With V trimmed by 0 bases and J by 5 bases, 7 bases remained unmatched. The germline V gene encodes CDR1 SGHNT and CDR2 YYREEE (reference sequence). There are 16 residues in the CDR3. The CDR3 region is CASSLGQRGGRETQYF. CDR3 DNA: TGTGCCAGCAGCTTGGGGCAGCGGGGGGGCCGGGAGACCCAGTACTTC.

The chain links TRBV6-6 to TRBJ1-2; D ambiguous. CDR1 is MNHNY and CDR2 is SVGAGI in the germline V gene (reference sequence). The CDR3 sequence is 14 residues long. Between the trimmed V and J ends, which lost 2 bases and 0 bases, there was a span of 7 bases. This CDR3 is CASSYTGANYGYTF. The DNA for the CDR3 is TGTGCCAGCAGTTACACGGGAGCTAACTATGGCTACACCTTC.

The rearrangement uses TRBV5-6 and TRBJ2-5; 7 bases fit TRBD1. This CDR3 spans 17 amino acids. The germline gives CDR1 SGHDT, CDR2 YYEEEE. The trim removed 2 bases at V and 0 bases at J, leaving 10 bases unmatched. The CDR3 coding sequence is TGTGCCAGCAGCTTCAAAGGACAGACAGGGAACCAAGAGACCCAGTACTTC. It codes for CASSFKGQTGNQETQYF.

A few counts support this clone. In DNA form, the CDR3 reads TGTGCCAGCAGGAGGAATCAGCCCCAGCATTTT. It translates to CASRRNQPQHF. The chain carries TRBV2 and TRBJ1-5; D remains ambiguous. Trimming took 6 bases from V and 4 from J, leaving 4 bases between them. Germline-derived CDR1 and CDR2 are SNHLY and FYNNEI. This CDR3 region has 11 residues.

The chain carries TRBV5-1 and TRBJ1-6; D perhaps matches TRBD1 (5 bases). Germline-derived CDR1 and CDR2 are SGHRS and YFSETQ. The CDR3 covers 14 residues. The V end lost 4 bases, the J end lost 5 bases, and 10 bases lay between the germline ends. CDR3 DNA: TGCGCCAGCAGCCCGGGACTGAATAATTCACCCCTCCACTTT. Protein: CASSPGLNNSPLHF.

This sequence joins TRBV29-1 and TRBJ1-1, with 7 bases matching TRBD1. With 4 bases clipped from V and 4 bases from J, the junction kept 12 bases outside the gene matches. The CDR3 loop spans 15 amino acids. Germline loops: CDR1 SQVTM, CDR2 ANQGSEA. The CDR3 DNA reads TGCAGCGTTGCGCGGGACAGCAATTGGGGCACTGAAGCTTTCTTT. Translation gives CSVARDSNWGTEAFF.

This clone has just one count. The V call is TRBV4-3, the J call TRBJ2-2, with TRBD1 matching 8 bases. The V segment lost 3 bases and the J segment 8 bases; nucleotides outside the gene matches: 5. The length of the CDR3 is 14 residues. Germline V gives CDR1 LGHNA, CDR2 YSLEER. CDR3: CASSHSQGAGELFF. CDR3 sequence (DNA): TGCGCCAGCAGCCATAGTCAGGGGGCGGGGGAGCTGTTTTTT.

The chain joins TRBV6-5 to TRBJ2-1; D possibly uses TRBD1 or TRBD2 (5 bases each). Germline V CDR1 and CDR2: MNHEY, SVGAGI. V gave up 8 bases and J gave up 0 bases, with 11 bases separating them. The CDR3 contains 14 residues. CDR3 coding DNA: TGTGCCAGCGGCCGGGACGCCTCCTACAATGAGCAGTTCTTC. Its protein product is CASGRDASYNEQFF.

CDR3 residues: CASSLGTTSYEQYF. Written as DNA, the CDR3 is TGCGCCAGCAGCCTAGGGACAACCTCCTACGAGCAGTACTTC. V and J are TRBV5-1 and TRBJ2-7, with D maybe TRBD1 (6 bases). V lost 4 bases and J lost 0, with 11 bases in between. Per germline, CDR1 SGHRS and CDR2 YFSETQ. The CDR3 consists of 14 residues.